Below, 22 T cell receptor beta chains from the same sample are listed, as sequenced in a study of OX40 agonist ivuxolimab in advanced cancers. The method was the immunoSEQ multiplex PCR assay. In its TCRdb copy, this immuneACCESS table keeps in-frame sequences only and misses some clones. Where compared with another copy, unresolved V genes explain less than half of these, and the others have no known cause. Here the sample has 60,000 to 85,000 clones; 89% occur a single time. Around 2.5% of the sample lies in the top ten. This specimen consisted of CD4+ or CD8+ T cells sorted from blood, obtained in a trial of the OX40 agonist ivuxolimab. These TCRs come from an adult with an advanced solid tumor such as melanoma, head and neck, liver or kidney cancer.

The chain couples TRBV6-1 to TRBJ1-5, with D hard to call. The CDR3 totals 14 residues. The V gene lost 11 bases and the J gene lost 1 base, with 15 bases spanning the gap. The germline CDR1 and CDR2 sequences are MNHNS and SASEGT. CDR3 in amino acids: CALQMAGSNQPQHF. The CDR3 DNA is TGTGCCCTTCAAATGGCAGGCAGCAATCAGCCCCAGCATTTT.

The rearrangement joins TRBV29-1 to TRBJ1-1; D not resolved. Germline loops: CDR1 SQVTM, CDR2 ANQGSEA. This CDR3 contains 12 residues. Trimming took off 3 bases at V and 5 bases at J, with 10 bases between the two ends. This CDR3 reads CSVELRGTEAFF. In DNA, the CDR3 is TGCAGCGTTGAGTTACGGGGAACTGAAGCTTTCTTT.

This clone has only one observation. This sequence joins TRBV27 and TRBJ2-1, with TRBD2 matching 9 bases. CDR1 is MNHEY, CDR2 SMNVEV, per germline (reference sequence). The CDR3 spans 18 residues. V was pared by 1 base and J by 6 bases, with 13 bases of the junction left unmatched. As DNA, the CDR3 is TGTGCCAGCAGTTTATGGACGGCTAGCGGGAACCCTCGCAATGAGCAGTTCTTC. Translating it yields CASSLWTASGNPRNEQFF.

The V and J genes are TRBV28 and TRBJ1-3; no definite D call. Germline lookup yields CDR1 MDHEN and CDR2 SYDVKM. The CDR3 has 12 amino acids. V was pared by 6 bases and J by 0 bases, with 3 bases between. CDR3 protein: CASRDSGNTIYF. CDR3 DNA: TGTGCCAGCAGGGACTCTGGAAACACCATATATTTT.

This chain joins TRBV11-3 and TRBJ2-7; unclear D gene. Germline loops: CDR1 SGHNT, CDR2 YENEEA. Trimming took 5 bases from V and 3 from J, leaving 11 bases between them. The CDR3 extends over 13 amino acids. The CDR3 sequence is CASSLGRNYEQYF. CDR3 in DNA: TGTGCCAGCAGCCTAGGACGGAACTACGAGCAGTACTTC.

V is TRBV5-1 and J is TRBJ1-2; the D gene is possibly TRBD1 (5 bases). The CDR3 runs 14 residues. The V gene lost 1 base and the J gene lost 6 bases, with 13 bases spanning the gap. Germline CDR1 is SGHRS and CDR2 is YFSETQ. This chain's CDR3 is CASSLFEGSHGYTF. DNA for the CDR3: TGCGCCAGCAGCTTGTTTGAGGGGTCGCATGGCTACACCTTC.

The V gene is TRBV7-6, the J gene TRBJ2-3; TRBD1 matches 7 bases. The CDR3 loop spans 15 amino acids. Germline-derived CDR1 and CDR2 are SGHVS and FNYEAQ. V lost 5 bases, J lost 2 bases, and 7 bases stayed unmatched. The CDR3 DNA reads TGTGCCAGCAGCCTTGACAGGGTCCACACAGATACGCAGTATTTT. Translating gives CASSLDRVHTDTQYF.

V is TRBV6-1 and J is TRBJ2-7, with D unclear. CDR3 length: 15 residues. Germline CDR1 is MNHNS and CDR2 is SASEGT. The V and J ends lost 0 bases and 3 bases respectively, with 12 bases between them. The CDR3 DNA follows: TGTGCCAGCAGTGAAGCGAATCCCTCCGTCTACGAGCAGTACTTC. Amino acids: CASSEANPSVYEQYF.

This clone was counted once. The gene calls are TRBV2 and TRBJ1-4; D gene ambiguous. Germline CDR1 SNHLY, CDR2 FYNNEI. The V end lost 5 bases, the J end lost 2 bases, and 15 bases lay between the germline ends. This CDR3 spans 16 amino acids. The CDR3 region is CASSYGGVRTNEKLFF. For the CDR3, the DNA is TGTGCCAGCAGTTACGGAGGAGTTCGGACTAATGAAAAACTGTTTTTT. Supplemented by reference TRBV2 and TRBJ1-4, the full variable domain reads EPEVTQTPSHQVTQMGQEVILRCVPISNHLYFYWYRQILGQKVEFLVSFYNNEISEKSEIFDDQFSVERPDGSNFTLKIRSTKLEDSAMYFCASSYGGVRTNEKLFFGSGTQLSVL.

The chain uses TRBV7-2 and TRBJ1-2, with D unresolved. V gave up 1 base and J gave up 4 bases, with 13 bases separating them. There are 15 residues in the CDR3. Germline CDR1 is SGHTA and CDR2 is FQGNSA. As DNA, the CDR3 is TGTGCCAGCAGCTTAGGTTCCCCCCAGTCCTATGGCTACACCTTC. Its protein product is CASSLGSPQSYGYTF.

The genes are TRBV5-1 and TRBJ2-7; TRBD2 matches 12 bases. Per germline, CDR1 SGHRS and CDR2 YFSETQ. V dropped 3 bases and J dropped 7; count of bases not matched to a gene: 8. CDR3 length: 15 residues. Written as DNA, the CDR3 is TGCGCCAGCAGCTACCTAGCGGGGGGGCCTGGTGAGCAGTACTTC. Translated, it gives CASSYLAGGPGEQYF.

This chain links TRBV30 with TRBJ1-4; D ambiguous. The CDR3 has 12 amino acids. The germline V and J ends were trimmed by 0 bases and 13 bases, with 12 bases remaining between them. CDR1 is GTSNPN, CDR2 SVGIG, per germline (reference sequence). CDR3 DNA sequence: TGTGCCTGGAGTGTAAAGCTGGGCGGACTGTTTTTT. As protein: CAWSVKLGGLFF.

The V call is TRBV6-5, the J call TRBJ1-6; unclear D gene. V lost 2 bases, J lost 11 bases, and 16 bases lay in between. CDR1 and CDR2 from the germline V gene are MNHEY and SVGAGI. There are 15 residues in the CDR3. The CDR3 is CASSYGVSVRPPLHF. As DNA, the CDR3 is TGTGCCAGCAGTTACGGAGTCTCCGTAAGGCCACCCCTCCACTTT.

V is TRBV19 and J is TRBJ2-1, with D perhaps given as TRBD1 or TRBD2 (5 bases each). Germline values: CDR1 LNHDA, CDR2 SQIVND (reference sequence). V shed 5 bases and J shed 4 bases, with 18 bases lying between them. The CDR3 loop spans 16 amino acids. As DNA, the CDR3 is TGTGCCAGTAGTCGCGACTTGGGGGATCAGTACAATGAGCAGTTCTTC. Its protein is CASSRDLGDQYNEQFF. The full variable domain, rest sourced from reference TRBV19 and TRBJ2-1, is DGGITQSPKYLFRKEGQNVTLSCEQNLNHDAMYWYRQDPGQGLRLIYYSQIVNDFQKGDIAEGYSVSREKKESFPLTVTSAQKNPTAFYLCASSRDLGDQYNEQFFGPGTRLTVL.

This clone was detected only once. The chain uses TRBV27 and TRBJ2-7, with unresolved D. Germline CDR1 reads MNHEY; CDR2 reads SMNVEV (reference sequence). Trimming took 4 bases from V and 2 from J, leaving 3 bases between them. The CDR3 extends over 11 amino acids. For the CDR3, the DNA is TGTGCCAGCAGTTCCCCCTACGAGCAGTACTTC. This translates into CASSSPYEQYF.

The rearrangement uses TRBV7-2 and TRBJ2-7; D gene unclear. The germline CDR1 and CDR2 sequences are SGHTA and FQGNSA. V shed 1 base and J shed 4 bases, with 8 bases lying between them. CDR3 length: 13 amino acids. In DNA form, the CDR3 reads TGTGCCAGCAGCTTAGAGGCAGAATACGAGCAGTACTTC. Residues: CASSLEAEYEQYF.

This clone was recorded a few times. The chain recombines TRBV19 with TRBJ1-3, with unresolved D. Germline lookup yields CDR1 LNHDA and CDR2 SQIVND (reference sequence). With 4 bases removed from V and 0 bases from J, the gap between germline ends came to 13 bases. CDR3 length: 16 residues. CDR3 nucleotide sequence: TGTGCCAGTAGTAGCGAGCCCCTAAGCTCTGGAAACACCATATATTTT. Translating gives CASSSEPLSSGNTIYF.

This rearrangement joins TRBV27 to TRBJ2-5; D remains unclear. Looked up from germline, CDR1 is MNHEY and CDR2 is SMNVEV (reference sequence). There are 14 residues in the CDR3. Trimming took off 3 bases at V and 7 bases at J, with 15 bases between the two ends. The CDR3 nucleotides read TGTGCCAGCAGTTTGGGCTCCTGGATAGGGACCCAGTACTTC. It is translated as CASSLGSWIGTQYF.

In DNA form, the CDR3 reads TGTGCCAGCAGCCTTCGAGCGGGAGGGTACACCGGGGAGCTGTTTTTT. Amino acids: CASSLRAGGYTGELFF. This chain uses TRBV9 with TRBJ2-2, with 10 bases fitting TRBD2. Germline CDR1 reads SGDLS; CDR2 reads YYNGEE. The CDR3 runs 16 residues. V lost 4 bases, J lost 3 bases, and 6 bases stayed unmatched.

This clone has just a few counts. V usage is TRBV5-1 and J usage is TRBJ1-2; no firm D call. This CDR3 contains 14 residues. The germline V gene encodes CDR1 SGHRS and CDR2 YFSETQ. The germline V and J ends were trimmed by 0 bases and 4 bases, with 10 bases remaining between them. As DNA, the CDR3 is TGCGCCAGCAGCTTGGAACCCAGTAGCTATGGCTACACCTTC. Amino acid sequence: CASSLEPSSYGYTF.

This clone was seen only once. J is TRBJ2-3 and V is TRBV5-1; 8 bases line up with TRBD1. The CDR3 runs to 14 residues. Per germline, CDR1 SGHRS and CDR2 YFSETQ. V lost 3 bases to trimming and J lost 4 bases; unmatched junction nucleotides: 4. The CDR3 reads CASSSDRGADTQYF. The CDR3 nucleotides are TGCGCCAGCAGCTCCGACAGGGGTGCAGATACGCAGTATTTT.

The chain has TRBV5-1 and TRBJ2-7; 7 bases fit TRBD1. The V and J ends lost 2 bases and 2 bases, in that order; junction bases with no gene match: 4. The CDR3 is 14 amino acids. CDR1 is SGHRS, CDR2 YFSETQ, per germline. In DNA form, the CDR3 reads TGCGCCAGCAGCTTCCACAGGGGAGCCTACGAGCAGTACTTC. This encodes CASSFHRGAYEQYF.